What follows are 8 T cell receptor beta chains derived from one specimen sequenced in a study of blood T cell repertoires in COVID-19. Sequencing was performed with immunoSEQ multiplex PCR; in TCRdb, only in-frame clones are kept and a portion is missing. This table has 390,000 or so clones, roughly 85% appearing once. Sequencing input: peripheral blood. These receptors all stem from a woman between 25 and 40 years old with active or convalescent COVID-19.

V and J are TRBV19 and TRBJ2-1, with D possibly matching TRBD1 (6 bases). Germline V gives CDR1 LNHDA, CDR2 SQIVND (reference sequence). The CDR3 is 13 amino acids. V shed 2 bases and J shed 6 bases, with 8 bases lying between them. CDR3 sequence: CASSITGFNEQFF. The CDR3 DNA reads as TGTGCCAGTAGTATAACAGGGTTCAATGAGCAGTTCTTC.

The V gene is TRBV29-1, the J gene TRBJ2-5; D not resolved. Germline CDR1 is SQVTM and CDR2 is ANQGSEA. The CDR3 is 10 amino acids. V lost 4 bases and J 5 bases, leaving 5 bases between the germline ends. CDR3 sequence (DNA): TGCAGCGTTGTCTCGGAGACCCAGTACTTC. It codes for CSVVSETQYF.

V usage is TRBV6-5 and J usage is TRBJ1-2; TRBD1 matches 7 bases. The CDR3 has 14 residues. CDR1 and CDR2 (germline): MNHEY, SVGAGI. The trim removed 2 bases at V and 1 base at J, leaving 1 base unmatched. The DNA of the CDR3 is TGTGCCAGCAGTTACGACAGGGTTAACTATGGCTACACCTTC. Protein product: CASSYDRVNYGYTF.

As to this clone: Germline and junction disagree at one end, which may indicate a read error. The rearrangement joins TRBV7-9 to TRBJ1-3, with no clear D. The CDR3 runs to 16 residues. Germline CDR1 reads SEHNR; CDR2 reads FQNEAQ (reference sequence). CDR3 amino acids: CASSLAVSSSGNTIYF. The DNA for the CDR3 is TGTGCCAGCAGTTTAGCAGTGAGCTCCTCTGGAAACACCATATATTTT.

The rearrangement links TRBV10-3 to TRBJ2-3, with D maybe TRBD1 (6 bases). Deletions cut 10 bases from V and 1 base from J, with 21 bases between. The CDR3 is 16 residues long. Germline V gene lookup returns CDR1 ENHRY and CDR2 SYGVKD. As DNA, the CDR3 is TGTGCCACCGCGGCGTCCAGGGGCCTCGGCACAGATACGCAGTATTTT. Translation gives CATAASRGLGTDTQYF.

The chain has TRBV4-1 and TRBJ1-5, with 10 bases that match TRBD1. The V gene's germline CDR1 is MGHRA and CDR2 YSYEKL. This CDR3 spans 16 amino acids. The J segment lost 7 bases and the V segment lost 6 bases, leaving 12 bases of the junction unmatched. The CDR3 DNA follows: TGCGCCAGCAGGGAGGCCGGGACAGGGGCTGGACAGCCCCAGCATTTT. Protein sequence: CASREAGTGAGQPQHF.

This chain links TRBV27 with TRBJ1-1, with 9 positions matching TRBD1. CDR1 is MNHEY and CDR2 is SMNVEV in the germline V gene (reference sequence). This CDR3 region has 14 residues. J gave up 8 bases and V 6 bases, and 10 bases lay outside the gene matches. CDR3 sequence: CASRTGGGLAEAFF. The CDR3 DNA reads TGTGCCAGCAGAACAGGGGGCGGACTGGCAGAAGCTTTCTTT.

This clone was observed a few times. This rearrangement joins TRBV19 to TRBJ2-7; TRBD2 aligns across 15 bases. Germline lookup yields CDR1 LNHDA and CDR2 SQIVND (reference sequence). V trimming: 2 bases; J trimming: 6 bases; junction bases outside the gene matches: 8. The CDR3 is made up of 17 amino acids. This CDR3 is CASSIPGLAGGPPEQYF. CDR3 nucleotides: TGTGCCAGTAGTATACCGGGACTAGCGGGAGGTCCGCCCGAGCAGTACTTC.